The 27 T cell receptor beta chains in this list originate from one sample, sequenced in a study of T cell responses to AZD1222 COVID-19 vaccine. Clones were sequenced by immunoSEQ multiplex PCR, and TCRdb holds only the in-frame ones, with some missing. This sample has some 130,000 clones; 85% to 90% occur once, and the top ten carry under 25%. The sequencing used peripheral blood, collected on day 0 of AZD1222 vaccination. The source of these receptors is an adult in good health.

The genes are TRBV5-1 and TRBJ2-7; 10 bases align to TRBD2. Trimming took 2 bases from V and 3 from J; bases not matched to a gene: 5. CDR3 length: 15 amino acids. Per germline, CDR1 SGHRS and CDR2 YFSETQ. The CDR3 bases are TGCGCCAGCAGCTTTTCTAGCGGGGGTTACTACGAGCAGTACTTC. As protein: CASSFSSGGYYEQYF. The variable domain in full, completed from reference TRBV5-1 and TRBJ2-7, reads KAGVTQTPRYLIKTRGQQVTLSCSPISGHRSVSWYQQTPGQGLQFLFEYFSETQRNKGNFPGRFSGRQFSNSRSEMNVSTLELGDSALYLCASSFSSGGYYEQYFGPGTRLTVT.

The chain uses TRBV19 and TRBJ2-2; D assignment may be TRBD1 or TRBD2 (5 bases each). Germline values: CDR1 LNHDA, CDR2 SQIVND (reference sequence). The CDR3 runs to 15 residues. V was cut by 5 bases and J by 0 bases, with 10 bases left in between. The CDR3: CASSGGRTNTGELFF. The CDR3 DNA sequence: TGTGCCAGTAGTGGGGGACGGACGAACACCGGGGAGCTGTTTTTT. Full variable domain (missing parts from reference TRBV19 and TRBJ2-2): DGGITQSPKYLFRKEGQNVTLSCEQNLNHDAMYWYRQDPGQGLRLIYYSQIVNDFQKGDIAEGYSVSREKKESFPLTVTSAQKNPTAFYLCASSGGRTNTGELFFGEGSRLTVL.

This rearrangement joins TRBV5-4 to TRBJ2-3; 7 bases are shared with TRBD1. The V segment lost 3 bases and the J segment 6 bases; nucleotides outside the gene matches: 7. The CDR3 has 14 amino acids. CDR1 is SGHNT, CDR2 YYREEE, per germline (reference sequence). The CDR3 DNA sequence: TGTGCCAGCAGCTACTCCGAGGACAGGGATACGCAGTATTTT. Its protein is CASSYSEDRDTQYF.

The rearrangement links TRBV10-3 to TRBJ2-1, with TRBD1 identical over 9 bases. The germline gives CDR1 ENHRY, CDR2 SYGVKD. This CDR3 contains 16 residues. V shed 0 bases, J shed 6 bases, and the junction held 6 bases outside the gene matches. CDR3 sequence (DNA): TGTGCCATCAGTGAGTCCGGGACAGGGAAATCCAATGAGCAGTTCTTC. Protein sequence: CAISESGTGKSNEQFF.

This clone was counted once. Other DNA sequences in this sample translate to the same CDR3. This chain links TRBV29-1 with TRBJ2-1; a possible D gene is TRBD2 (5 bases). The V and J ends lost 5 bases and 7 bases respectively, with 9 bases between them. This CDR3 contains 11 residues. CDR1 SQVTM and CDR2 ANQGSEA come from the germline V gene. CDR3 loop: CSVRTGNEQFF. In DNA, the CDR3 is TGCAGCGTTCGGACGGGGAATGAGCAGTTCTTC.

V is TRBV2 and J is TRBJ2-1; the match to TRBD1 covers 9 bases. CDR3 size: 13 residues. Per germline, CDR1 SNHLY and CDR2 FYNNEI. V was clipped by 6 bases and J by 7 bases; unmatched bases: 4. For the CDR3, the DNA is TGTGCCAGCAGGCCCGACAGGGGGAATGAGCAGTTCTTC. Protein sequence: CASRPDRGNEQFF.

V gene TRBV12-2 combines with J gene TRBJ2-7; the table's D call, TRBD2, has no DNA check behind it. TRBV12-2 is noted as a pseudogene. This CDR3 comprises 18 residues. The CDR3 bases are TGTGCAAGTCGCTTAGCGCTCCTTAGGCTAGCGTGCTACTACGAGCAGTACTTC. This encodes CASRLALLRLACYYEQYF.

The chain is built from TRBV4-1 and TRBJ2-7; no clear D gene. Germline assignment: CDR1 MGHRA and CDR2 YSYEKL. The CDR3 totals 14 residues. Between the trimmed V and J ends, which lost 4 bases and 2 bases, there was a span of 12 bases. The CDR3 here is CASSPALQPYEQYF. In DNA, the CDR3 is TGCGCCAGCAGCCCCGCCCTACAGCCCTACGAGCAGTACTTC.

The J gene is TRBJ1-1, the V gene TRBV7-9; a weak D match, TRBD1 (5 bases). Germline V gene sequence: CDR1 SEHNR, CDR2 FQNEAQ (reference sequence). This CDR3 comprises 12 residues. V was clipped by 3 bases and J by 8 bases, with 10 bases between them. The CDR3 DNA is TGTGCCAGCAGCTTGGGGCACCTCGAAGCTTTCTTT. Translation: CASSLGHLEAFF.

The chain recombines TRBV28 with TRBJ1-2, with D uncertain. CDR3 length: 15 amino acids. The V gene's germline CDR1 is MDHEN and CDR2 SYDVKM. The ends were cut back, 6 bases at V and 3 bases at J, with 17 bases in the middle. CDR3 nucleotides: TGTGCCAGCAGCCCGATGAACCCAGGCTACTATGGCTACACCTTC. Amino acid sequence: CASSPMNPGYYGYTF.

This clone was counted only a few times. The junction departs from germline at one end; a sequencing error may be responsible. This chain joins TRBV7-7 and TRBJ2-2, with TRBD2 matching 10 bases. Germline V CDR1 and CDR2: SSHAT, FNYEAQ (reference sequence). This CDR3 is built from 15 residues. CDR3 nucleotides: TGTGCTAGCAGCTTAGAACTAGCGGGGACCGGGGAGCTGTTTTTT. The encoded protein is CASSLELAGTGELFF.

The genes are TRBV5-1 and TRBJ2-3; the match to TRBD2 covers 10 bases. The CDR3 has 15 residues. The germline CDR1 and CDR2 sequences are SGHRS and YFSETQ. V was pared by 2 bases and J by 5 bases, with 5 bases of the junction left unmatched. The CDR3 DNA reads TGCGCCAGCAGCTTACCAGCGGGGGGGCGAGATACGCAGTATTTT. It translates to CASSLPAGGRDTQYF.

V usage is TRBV3-1 (or the pseudogene TRBV3-2) and J usage is TRBJ2-5; the match to TRBD2 covers 9 bases. The germline V gene has CDR1 LGHDT and CDR2 YNNKEL (reference sequence). J was trimmed by 5 bases and V by 0 bases; bases with no gene match: 7. This CDR3 region has 16 residues. As DNA, the CDR3 is TGTGCCAGCAGCCAAGATAGGGGACTAGCCTTCGAGACCCAGTACTTC. Its translation: CASSQDRGLAFETQYF.

V usage is TRBV5-1 and J usage is TRBJ2-2, with 7 positions matching TRBD1. V lost 5 bases and J lost 4; bases outside the gene matches: 5. Germline V CDR1 and CDR2: SGHRS, YFSETQ. This CDR3 comprises 14 residues. The CDR3, as DNA: TGCGCCAGCAGGTTGACAGGGAGCACCGGGGAGCTGTTTTTT. Protein: CASRLTGSTGELFF.

CDR3 in amino acids: CASSRGTANTEAFF. CDR3 coding DNA: TGTGCCAGCAGTCGGGGGACAGCGAACACTGAAGCTTTCTTT. The V and J genes are TRBV6-6 and TRBJ1-1, with TRBD1 identical over 7 bases. The J segment lost 1 base and the V segment lost 5 bases, leaving 4 bases of the junction unmatched. The CDR3 contains 14 residues. Germline values: CDR1 MNHNY, CDR2 SVGAGI (reference sequence).

The V and J genes are TRBV19 and TRBJ1-3, with D perhaps matching TRBD1 (5 bases). This CDR3 has 16 amino acids. Looked up from germline, CDR1 is LNHDA and CDR2 is SQIVND (reference sequence). The V and J ends lost 5 bases and 0 bases respectively, with 14 bases between them. The CDR3 coding sequence is TGTGCCAGTAGTCCTAAACAGGCGGCCTCTGGAAACACCATATATTTT. Translation gives CASSPKQAASGNTIYF.

This chain connects TRBV7-9 to TRBJ1-4; 10 nucleotides match TRBD1. V lost 5 bases and J lost 7; bases outside the gene matches: 10. Germline-derived CDR1 and CDR2 are SEHNR and FQNEAQ (reference sequence). The CDR3 runs 16 residues. The CDR3 sequence: CASSANSDRGTEKLFF. CDR3 bases: TGTGCCAGCAGCGCAAATTCGGACAGGGGGACTGAAAAACTGTTTTTT.

A single count supports this clone. CDR3 region: CASSPTGQGVGETQYF. The CDR3 DNA reads as TGTGCCAGCTCACCAACAGGACAGGGAGTTGGGGAGACCCAGTACTTC. The chain combines TRBV18 with TRBJ2-5; 8 positions match TRBD1. With 2 bases clipped from V and 5 bases from J, the junction kept 10 bases outside the gene matches. CDR3 size: 16 residues. Germline V gene sequence: CDR1 KGHSH, CDR2 LQKENI.

Only one count was recorded for this clone. The V gene is TRBV3-1 (or the pseudogene TRBV3-2), the J gene TRBJ1-3, with TRBD1 as a possible D gene (6 bases). The CDR3 runs 19 residues. In germline, CDR1 is LGHDT, CDR2 YNNKEL (reference sequence). V lost 0 bases, J lost 1 base, and 19 bases lay in between. DNA for the CDR3: TGTGCCAGCAGCCAAGACGGGGACACCGAGGTCCCATCTGGAAACACCATATATTTT. Amino acid sequence: CASSQDGDTEVPSGNTIYF.

The genes are TRBV15 and TRBJ2-7; weak D call: TRBD2 (5 bases). Trimming took 8 bases from V and 2 from J, leaving 19 bases between them. The CDR3 totals 15 residues. Per the germline V gene, CDR1 is LNHNV and CDR2 is YYDKDF (reference sequence). The CDR3 nucleotides read TGTGCCACCTGCCCTGGAGGCGCTGGGGCCTACGAGCAGTACTTC. This codes for CATCPGGAGAYEQYF.

The chain uses TRBV6-2 or TRBV6-3 and TRBJ1-2; D remains ambiguous. The CDR3 runs 14 residues. Germline loops: CDR1 MNHEY, CDR2 SVGEGT. The V gene lost 0 bases and the J gene lost 8 bases, with 13 bases spanning the gap. CDR3 residues: CASSYSAAGRGYTF. In nucleotides, the CDR3 is TGTGCCAGCAGTTACTCAGCAGCCGGTAGGGGCTACACCTTC.

J is TRBJ2-7 and V is TRBV7-8; D remains unclear. The germline V gene encodes CDR1 SGHVS and CDR2 FQNEAQ. Trimming pared 0 bases from V and 2 bases from J, leaving 8 bases between. The CDR3 extends over 14 amino acids. The CDR3 sequence: CASSLAETAYEQYF. In nucleotides, the CDR3 is TGTGCCAGCAGCTTAGCGGAGACGGCCTACGAGCAGTACTTC.

This clone was seen once. The genes are TRBV7-9 and TRBJ1-1, with D hard to call. Trimming pared 3 bases from V and 2 bases from J, leaving 13 bases between. The CDR3 is 15 residues long. Germline loops: CDR1 SEHNR, CDR2 FQNEAQ (reference sequence). CDR3 DNA sequence: TGTGCCAGCAGCTTTGCAATTGGTGGTAACACTGAAGCTTTCTTT. This encodes CASSFAIGGNTEAFF. The variable domain in full, with the rest retrieved from reference TRBV7-9 and TRBJ1-1, is DTGVSQNPRHKITKRGQNVTFRCDPISEHNRLYWYRQTLGQGPEFLTYFQNEAQLEKSRLLSDRFSAERPKGSFSTLEIQRTEQGDSAMYLCASSFAIGGNTEAFFGQGTRLTVV.

The rearrangement uses TRBV12-5 and TRBJ2-5; D unresolved. The CDR3 covers 13 residues. Germline lookup yields CDR1 LGHNT and CDR2 FRNRAP. The ends were cut back, 1 base at V and 4 bases at J, with 7 bases in the middle. The CDR3 reads CASGLADRETQYF. In DNA form, the CDR3 reads TGTGCTAGTGGTTTGGCCGACCGAGAGACCCAGTACTTC.

CDR3 DNA sequence: TGTGCCAGCAGCTTGTCAGCGGGGGCCGATACGCAGTATTTT. It is translated as CASSLSAGADTQYF. The chain carries TRBV11-3 and TRBJ2-3; 8 nucleotides line up with TRBD2. Germline V gene data show CDR1 as SGHNT and CDR2 as YENEEA. CDR3 length equals 14 residues. V was clipped by 3 bases and J by 6 bases; unmatched bases: 5.

The V call is TRBV6-1, the J call TRBJ1-4; D is uncertain. The CDR3 runs to 13 residues. Per germline, CDR1 MNHNS and CDR2 SASEGT. Trimming shortened V by 1 base and J by 7 bases, and 7 bases separated the two germline ends. This CDR3 reads CASSEVRAEKLFF. The CDR3 nucleotides are TGTGCCAGCAGTGAAGTTAGGGCTGAAAAACTGTTTTTT.

The chain joins TRBV7-2 to TRBJ2-3, with 9 bases aligning to TRBD2. This CDR3 comprises 15 residues. The ends lost 2 bases at V and 4 bases at J; junction bases unmatched: 4. Germline V lookup: CDR1 SGHTA, CDR2 FQGNSA. The CDR3: CASSLQGGGADTQYF. The CDR3 coding sequence is TGTGCCAGCAGCTTACAGGGCGGGGGGGCAGATACGCAGTATTTT. The entire variable domain, with the rest obtained from reference TRBV7-2 and TRBJ2-3, is as follows: GAGVSQSPSNKVTEKGKDVELRCDPISGHTALYWYRQSLGQGLEFLIYFQGNSAPDKSGLPSDRFSAERTGGSVSTLTIQRTQQEDSAVYLCASSLQGGGADTQYFGPGTRLTVL.